The clone carrying this T cell receptor (beta chain) showed up just a few times. The sample comes from a study of blood T cell repertoires in COVID-19. Study-level information: The cDNA or gDNA used as material had been derived from T cells, B-cell-depleted T cells, or PBMCs.

The method was immunoSEQ multiplex PCR; TCRdb's version includes in-frame clones alone and lacks a portion of them. In the table there are 140,000 to 150,000 clones, about 89% of which are singletons. The CDR3 runs 16 residues. Germline values: CDR1 SGHTA, CDR2 FQGTGA. J was trimmed by 0 bases and V by 3 bases; bases with no gene match: 4. The clonotype comes from a man in his sixties with active or convalescent COVID-19. The rearrangement joins TRBV7-3 to TRBJ2-2; TRBD1 matches 7 bases. Sequencing was done on a sample of peripheral blood. The CDR3 here is CASSLFDRANTGELFF. The CDR3 DNA reads TGTGCCAGCAGCTTGTTCGACAGGGCGAACACCGGGGAGCTGTTTTTT.